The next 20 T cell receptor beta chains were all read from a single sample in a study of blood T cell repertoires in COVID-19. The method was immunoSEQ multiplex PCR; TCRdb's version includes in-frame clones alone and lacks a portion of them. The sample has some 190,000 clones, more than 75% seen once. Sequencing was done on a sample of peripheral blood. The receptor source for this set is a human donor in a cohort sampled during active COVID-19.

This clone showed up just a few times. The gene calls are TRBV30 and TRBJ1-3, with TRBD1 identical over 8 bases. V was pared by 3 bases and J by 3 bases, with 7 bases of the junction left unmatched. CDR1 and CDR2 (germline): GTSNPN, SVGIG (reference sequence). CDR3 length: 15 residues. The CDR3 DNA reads TGTGCCTGGAGGGACAGGGTAATCAGTGGAAACACCATATATTTT. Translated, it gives CAWRDRVISGNTIYF.

The chain's CDR3 is CASSHSLGDRVYEQYF. CDR3 sequence (DNA): TGTGCCAGCAGCCACTCCCTGGGGGACAGGGTCTACGAGCAGTACTTC. The chain recombines TRBV7-9 with TRBJ2-7; TRBD1 matches at 9 bases. V gave up 5 bases and J gave up 3 bases; unmatched junction bases: 11. This CDR3 is 16 amino acids long. The V gene's germline CDR1 is SEHNR and CDR2 FQNEAQ (reference sequence).

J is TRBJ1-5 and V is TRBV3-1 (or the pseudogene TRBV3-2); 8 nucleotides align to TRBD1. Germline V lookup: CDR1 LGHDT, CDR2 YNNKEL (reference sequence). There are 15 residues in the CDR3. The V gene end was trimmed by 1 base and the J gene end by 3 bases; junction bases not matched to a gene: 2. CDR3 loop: CASSQGTGHNQPQHF. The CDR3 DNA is TGTGCCAGCAGCCAAGGGACAGGGCACAATCAGCCCCAGCATTTT.

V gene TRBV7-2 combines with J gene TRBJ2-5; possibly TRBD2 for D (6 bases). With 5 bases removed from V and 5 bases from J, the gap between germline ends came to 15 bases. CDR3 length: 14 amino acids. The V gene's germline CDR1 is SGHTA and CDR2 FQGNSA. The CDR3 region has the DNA TGTGCCAGCAGCGTAGACGCTAGCGTTGAGACCCAGTACTTC. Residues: CASSVDASVETQYF.

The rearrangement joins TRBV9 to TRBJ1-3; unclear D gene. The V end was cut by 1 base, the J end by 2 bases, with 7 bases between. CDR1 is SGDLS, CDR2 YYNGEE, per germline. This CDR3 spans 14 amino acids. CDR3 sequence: CASSVSLTGNTIYF. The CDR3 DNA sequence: TGTGCCAGCAGCGTAAGCCTCACTGGAAACACCATATATTTT.

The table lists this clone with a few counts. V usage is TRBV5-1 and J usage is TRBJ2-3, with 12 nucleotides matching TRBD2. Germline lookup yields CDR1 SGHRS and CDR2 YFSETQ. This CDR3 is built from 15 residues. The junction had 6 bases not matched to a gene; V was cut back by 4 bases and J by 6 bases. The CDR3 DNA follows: TGCGCCAGCAGCACTCGGACTAGCGGGGATGATACGCAGTATTTT. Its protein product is CASSTRTSGDDTQYF.

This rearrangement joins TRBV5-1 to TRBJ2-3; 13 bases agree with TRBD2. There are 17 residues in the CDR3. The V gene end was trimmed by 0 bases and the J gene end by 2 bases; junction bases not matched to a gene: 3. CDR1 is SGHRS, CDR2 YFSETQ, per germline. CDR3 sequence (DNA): TGCGCCAGCAGCTTGGCCGGGACTAGCGGGAACACAGATACGCAGTATTTT. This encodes CASSLAGTSGNTDTQYF.

The chain's CDR3 is CASSPGTGGFRGEAFF. The CDR3, as DNA: TGCGCCAGCAGCCCCGGGACAGGGGGCTTTCGAGGTGAAGCTTTCTTT. The chain carries TRBV5-1 and TRBJ1-1, with 12 bases lining up with TRBD1. Looked up from germline, CDR1 is SGHRS and CDR2 is YFSETQ. This CDR3 has 16 amino acids. V lost 4 bases and J lost 7; bases outside the gene matches: 11.

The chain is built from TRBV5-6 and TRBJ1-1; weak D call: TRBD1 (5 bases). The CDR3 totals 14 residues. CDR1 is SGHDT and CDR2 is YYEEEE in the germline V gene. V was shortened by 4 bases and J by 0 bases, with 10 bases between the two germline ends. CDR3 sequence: CASSGEGLNTEAFF. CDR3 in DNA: TGTGCCAGCAGCGGGGAGGGACTGAACACTGAAGCTTTCTTT.

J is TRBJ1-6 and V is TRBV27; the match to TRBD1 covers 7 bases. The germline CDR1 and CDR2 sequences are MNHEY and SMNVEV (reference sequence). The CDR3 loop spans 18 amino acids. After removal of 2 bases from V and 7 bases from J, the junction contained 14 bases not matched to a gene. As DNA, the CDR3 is TGTGCCAGCAGTTTAGGAGGGCCACAGGGGATTGAAAATTCACCCCTCCACTTT. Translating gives CASSLGGPQGIENSPLHF.

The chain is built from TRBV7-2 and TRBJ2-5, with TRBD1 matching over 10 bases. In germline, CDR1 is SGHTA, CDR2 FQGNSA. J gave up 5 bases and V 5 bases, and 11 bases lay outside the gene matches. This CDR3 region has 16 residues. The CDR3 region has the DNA TGTGCCAGCAGCCCCCCGGGACAGGGGATGGTGGAGACCCAGTACTTC. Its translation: CASSPPGQGMVETQYF.

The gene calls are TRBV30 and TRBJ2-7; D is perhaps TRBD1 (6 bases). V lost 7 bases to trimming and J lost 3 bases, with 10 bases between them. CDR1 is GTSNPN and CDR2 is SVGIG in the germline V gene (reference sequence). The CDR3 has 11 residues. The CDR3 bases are TGTGCCTCCTTACAGGGCTACGAGCAGTACTTC. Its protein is CASLQGYEQYF.

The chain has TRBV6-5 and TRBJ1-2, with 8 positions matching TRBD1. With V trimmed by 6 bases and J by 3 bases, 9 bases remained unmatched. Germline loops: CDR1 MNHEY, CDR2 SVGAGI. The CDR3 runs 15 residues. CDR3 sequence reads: CASSSGTGGYYGYTF. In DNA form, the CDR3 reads TGTGCCAGCAGCTCCGGGACAGGCGGATACTATGGCTACACCTTC.

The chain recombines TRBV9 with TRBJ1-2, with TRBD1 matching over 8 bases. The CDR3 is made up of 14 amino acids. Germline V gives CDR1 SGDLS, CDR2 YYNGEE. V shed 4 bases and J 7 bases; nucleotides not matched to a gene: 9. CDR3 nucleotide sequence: TGTGCCAGCAGCCCAAGGACAGGGACCTCTGGCTACACCTTC. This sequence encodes CASSPRTGTSGYTF.

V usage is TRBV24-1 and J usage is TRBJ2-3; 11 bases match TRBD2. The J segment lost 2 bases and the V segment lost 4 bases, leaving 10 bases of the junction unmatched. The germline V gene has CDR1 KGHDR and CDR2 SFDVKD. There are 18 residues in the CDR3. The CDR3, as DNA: TGTGCCACCAGTGACCCGAAGGGGACTAGCGGATCCACAGATACGCAGTATTTT. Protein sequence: CATSDPKGTSGSTDTQYF.

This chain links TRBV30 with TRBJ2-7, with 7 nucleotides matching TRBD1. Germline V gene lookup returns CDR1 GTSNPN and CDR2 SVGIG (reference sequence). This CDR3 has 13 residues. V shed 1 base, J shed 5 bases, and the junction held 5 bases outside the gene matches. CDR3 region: CAWSETGWDEQYF. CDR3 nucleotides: TGTGCCTGGAGTGAGACAGGGTGGGACGAGCAGTACTTC.

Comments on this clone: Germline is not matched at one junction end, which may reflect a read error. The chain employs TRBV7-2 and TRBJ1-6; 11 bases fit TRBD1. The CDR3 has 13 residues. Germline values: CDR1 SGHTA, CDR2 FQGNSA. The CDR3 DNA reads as TGTGCCAGCAGCTCCACGGACAGGGGGCGAGCCAACTTT. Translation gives CASSSTDRGRANF.

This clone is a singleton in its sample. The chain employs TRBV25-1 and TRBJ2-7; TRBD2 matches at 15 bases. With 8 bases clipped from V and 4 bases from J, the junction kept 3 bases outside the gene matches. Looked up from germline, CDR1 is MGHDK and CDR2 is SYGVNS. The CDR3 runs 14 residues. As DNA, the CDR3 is TGTGCCAGCGGACTAGCGGGGGGGCGGTACGAGCAGTACTTC. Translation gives CASGLAGGRYEQYF.

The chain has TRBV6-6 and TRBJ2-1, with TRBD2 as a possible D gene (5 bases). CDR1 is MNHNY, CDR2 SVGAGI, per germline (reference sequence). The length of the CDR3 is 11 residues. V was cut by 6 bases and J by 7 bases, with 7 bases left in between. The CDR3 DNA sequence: TGTGCCAGCAGCCCGGGGAATGAGCAGTTCTTC. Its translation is CASSPGNEQFF.

The CDR3 protein is CSGKDWAEAFF. Written as DNA, the CDR3 is TGCAGCGGGAAAGACTGGGCTGAAGCTTTCTTT. The V gene is TRBV29-1, the J gene TRBJ1-1; D gene uncertain. V was shortened by 7 bases and J by 6 bases, with 12 bases between the two germline ends. In germline, CDR1 is SQVTM, CDR2 ANQGSEA. The CDR3 runs 11 residues.